This T cell receptor (beta chain) was identified in a study of PD-L1 blockade in urothelial cancer. About the research overall: Bladder-origin urothelial cancer in males covered about 90% of the roughly 30 patients.

Indicated time point: pretreatment peripheral blood. Each individual provided 1 to 8 samples (taken pretreatment and on-treatment). V lost 3 bases, J lost 2 bases, and 7 bases stayed unmatched. The CDR3 consists of 15 residues. CDR1 is LNHDA and CDR2 is SQIVND in the germline V gene (reference sequence). The protocol was immunoSEQ multiplex PCR, while the TCRdb copy is restricted to in-frame clones and leaves out a portion. The repertoire holds 130,000 or so clones, with about 81% as singletons. The receptor's source is a man aged 45-65 years with urothelial cancer. The sample here was PBMCs, taken around atezolizumab (anti-PD-L1) treatment. The gene calls are TRBV19 and TRBJ2-7; 7 bases are shared with TRBD2. The CDR3 reads CASSMGGSKTYEQYF. The CDR3 coding sequence is TGTGCCAGTAGTATGGGCGGGAGCAAGACCTACGAGCAGTACTTC.